The 23 T cell receptor beta chains given below trace back to one sample, sequenced in a study of blood T cells in healthy people across ages. Using a J-beta primer mix together with a sample-barcoded 5' primer, a second PCR was run for roughly 6 to 11 cycles. TCRdb independently ran MiXCR on the 5' RACE reads; one entry per CDR3 protein. The sample holds approximately 1.5 million distinct CDR3 sequences; about 45% are singletons and the top ten take just over 4%. Sequenced input: blood. These receptors all stem from a young woman in good health.

The chain has TRBV12-3 or TRBV12-4 and TRBJ2-5; D gene ambiguous. With 0 bases removed from V and 7 bases from J, the gap between germline ends came to 12 bases. The CDR3 is 14 residues long. This chain's CDR3 is CASSLARTAGTQYF. The CDR3 DNA reads as TGTGCCAGCAGTTTAGCCCGGACCGCAGGGACCCAGTACTTC.

The chain carries TRBV19 and TRBJ1-2, with D unclear. CDR3 length: 15 residues. Germline V lookup: CDR1 LNHDA, CDR2 SQIVND (reference sequence). Trimming stripped 2 bases from V and 4 bases from J, with 14 bases between. CDR3 sequence reads: CASSIQEPSGYGYTF. The CDR3 DNA is TGTGCCAGTAGTATACAGGAACCCTCTGGCTATGGCTACACCTTC.

The chain links TRBV5-6 to TRBJ2-1, with 8 nucleotides matching TRBD2. The J call may be faulty, since TRBJ2-7 better matches the DNA end. The CDR3 contains 16 residues. Germline values: CDR1 SGHDT, CDR2 YYEEEE. The CDR3 DNA follows: TGTGCCAGCAGCTCTCCGGGACTAGGTTCCTACAATGAGCAGTACTTC. Residues: CASSSPGLGSYNEQYF.

This clonotype appeared a few times. The V and J genes are TRBV24-1 and TRBJ2-1, with 9 bases identical to TRBD2. V was clipped by 0 bases and J by 6 bases; unmatched bases: 2. The CDR3 runs to 15 residues. Per germline, CDR1 KGHDR and CDR2 SFDVKD. CDR3 residues: CATSDLASGVNEQFF. The CDR3, as DNA: TGTGCCACCAGTGATTTGGCTAGCGGGGTCAATGAGCAGTTCTTC.

The chain has TRBV4-2 and TRBJ2-3; D uncertain. V lost 1 base to trimming and J lost 6 bases, with 14 bases between them. This CDR3 comprises 15 residues. Germline lookup yields CDR1 LGHNA and CDR2 YNFKEQ. As DNA, the CDR3 is TGTGCCAGCAGCCAAGCTGTCCTAACTGGGGATACGCAGTATTTT. Its translation is CASSQAVLTGDTQYF.

The V call is TRBV5-1, the J call TRBJ2-1; D ambiguous. This CDR3 contains 14 residues. Trimming removed 8 bases at V and 4 bases at J, with 16 bases between. The germline CDR1 and CDR2 sequences are SGHRS and YFSETQ. DNA for the CDR3: TGCGCCAGTAGGGATGCCGAGTTTTACAATGAGCAGTTCTTC. Its translation: CASRDAEFYNEQFF. The whole variable domain, remainder taken from reference TRBV5-1 and TRBJ2-1, is KAGVTQTPRYLIKTRGQQVTLSCSPISGHRSVSWYQQTPGQGLQFLFEYFSETQRNKGNFPGRFSGRQFSNSRSEMNVSTLELGDSALYLCASRDAEFYNEQFFGPGTRLTVL.

In this sample, this clonotype turned up once. The chain joins TRBV7-2 to TRBJ1-4, with D unresolved. From germline, CDR1 is SGHTA and CDR2 FQGNSA. This CDR3 region has 14 residues. Trimming removed 5 bases at V and 2 bases at J, with 9 bases between. CDR3 DNA: TGTGCCAGCAGCCCGGAAGGCACTAATGAAAAACTGTTTTTT. It translates to CASSPEGTNEKLFF.

This clonotype has a handful of counts. J is TRBJ2-7 and V is TRBV2; D may be TRBD2 (8 bases). This CDR3 region has 14 residues. Germline V CDR1 and CDR2: SNHLY, FYNNEI. Trimming took 8 bases from V and 0 from J, leaving 14 bases between them. CDR3 DNA sequence: TGTGCCAGCTTAGCGGGACAGAGCTCCTACGAGCAGTACTTC. It is translated as CASLAGQSSYEQYF. Filled out from reference TRBV2 and TRBJ2-7, the complete variable domain reads EPEVTQTPSHQVTQMGQEVILRCVPISNHLYFYWYRQILGQKVEFLVSFYNNEISEKSEIFDDQFSVERPDGSNFTLKIRSTKLEDSAMYFCASLAGQSSYEQYFGPGTRLTVT.

This rearrangement joins TRBV7-9 to TRBJ1-2, with unresolved D. V was pared by 1 base and J by 8 bases, with 20 bases between. CDR1 is SEHNR and CDR2 is FQNEAQ in the germline V gene (reference sequence). The CDR3 runs to 16 residues. The CDR3 DNA reads TGTGCCAGCAGCTTAGTTGCTGAAAGGACCGGATACGGCTACACCTTC. This gives the protein CASSLVAERTGYGYTF.

This clonotype was counted many times. V gene TRBV20-1 combines with J gene TRBJ2-1, with 11 positions matching TRBD1. CDR1 DFQATT and CDR2 SNEGSKA come from the germline V gene (reference sequence). This CDR3 has 14 residues. The V and J ends lost 5 bases and 4 bases, in that order; junction bases with no gene match: 4. The CDR3 loop reads CSAPGQGDYNEQFF. CDR3 DNA: TGCAGTGCTCCGGGACAGGGGGATTACAATGAGCAGTTCTTC.

The chain is built from TRBV21-1 and TRBJ2-3; the D call of TRBD2 is as the table states it, not checked on the DNA. TRBV21-1 counts as a pseudogene. The CDR3 sequence is 16 residues long. The CDR3 DNA reads TGTGCCAGCAGCAAAGGGGTAGCGGGATGGGAAGATACGCAGTGTTTT. Protein product: CASSKGVAGWEDTQCF.

A remark on this clonotype: Compared with germline, one end of the junction differs, possibly owing to a read error. The chain uses TRBV20-1 and TRBJ1-2; D remains unclear. CDR3 length equals 11 residues. CDR1 is DFQATT and CDR2 is SNEGSKA in the germline V gene (reference sequence). The CDR3 here is CIAILNYGYTF. The CDR3 coding sequence is TGCATTGCTATACTTAACTATGGCTACACCTTC.

This clonotype occurred a few times. The chain uses TRBV28 and TRBJ2-1, with 11 bases lining up with TRBD2. Trimming removed 8 bases from V and 7 bases from J; junction bases left unmatched: 10. The CDR3 is 15 residues long. Germline values: CDR1 MDHEN, CDR2 SYDVKM. CDR3 region: CASGSLAGDSNEQFF. In DNA, the CDR3 is TGTGCCAGCGGGTCACTAGCGGGAGACTCAAATGAGCAGTTCTTC.

The chain employs TRBV6-6 and TRBJ2-3, with TRBD1 matching 9 bases. This CDR3 spans 15 amino acids. Trimming cost V 6 bases and J 5 bases; bases outside gene matches: 9. Germline loops: CDR1 MNHNY, CDR2 SVGAGI (reference sequence). The chain's CDR3 is CASRWDRDFGDTQYF. The CDR3 nucleotides are TGTGCCAGCAGATGGGACAGGGATTTTGGAGATACGCAGTATTTT.

In its sample, this clonotype was seen many times. The chain couples TRBV3-1 to TRBJ2-3; no definite D call. The CDR3 totals 12 residues. The V gene lost 1 base and the J gene lost 6 bases, with 5 bases spanning the gap. Germline CDR1 and CDR2: LGHDT and YNNKEL (reference sequence). In DNA form, the CDR3 reads TGTGCCAGCAGCCAAGGCAAGGATACGCAGTATTTT. Its translation is CASSQGKDTQYF.

This clonotype was found a few times. The J gene is TRBJ1-4, the V gene TRBV29-1; D call uncertain. The germline V gene has CDR1 SQVTM and CDR2 ANQGSEA. Between the trimmed V and J ends, which lost 4 bases and 4 bases, there was a span of 10 bases. The CDR3 consists of 13 residues. CDR3 sequence (DNA): TGCAGCGTTGCGTCCAGGTTTAATGAAAAACTGTTTTTT. This sequence encodes CSVASRFNEKLFF.

This clonotype turned up a few times. This chain links TRBV2 with TRBJ1-1, with a weak D call TRBD1 (5 bases). Germline CDR1 and CDR2: SNHLY and FYNNEI. V lost 8 bases to trimming and J lost 2 bases, with 12 bases between them. The CDR3 is 13 residues long. The CDR3 loop is CASGGGFNTEAFF. Here the CDR3 DNA reads TGTGCCAGCGGGGGGGGGTTTAACACTGAAGCTTTCTTT.

For this clonotype: This is likely a read error, given that the CDR3 carries no conserved phenylalanine or tryptophan at its end. The chain carries TRBV4-3 and TRBJ2-4; TRBD2 matches at 7 bases. This CDR3 contains 13 residues. V was clipped by 3 bases and J by 10 bases; unmatched bases: 6. Looked up from germline, CDR1 is LGHNA and CDR2 is YSLEER. The CDR3 spells CASSQAGTNIQYY. The CDR3, as DNA: TGCGCCAGCAGCCAGGCCGGGACTAATATTCAGTACTAC.

This sequence joins TRBV4-3 and TRBJ1-6; 8 bases fit TRBD1. This CDR3 spans 15 amino acids. V lost 3 bases, J lost 5 bases, and 3 bases stayed unmatched. Germline V gene lookup returns CDR1 LGHNA and CDR2 YSLEER. The CDR3 coding sequence is TGCGCCAGCAGCCAGGACAGGGCGGATAATTCACCCCTCCACTTT. This encodes CASSQDRADNSPLHF.

This chain connects TRBV24-1 to TRBJ1-1; TRBD1 is a possible D gene (6 bases). The CDR3 contains 15 residues. Deletions cut 5 bases from V and 3 bases from J, with 15 bases between. Per germline, CDR1 KGHDR and CDR2 SFDVKD. The DNA of the CDR3 is TGTGCCACCAGTGGGCCGGGGGCAGGGGACACTGAAGCTTTCTTT. Translated, it gives CATSGPGAGDTEAFF.

The V call is TRBV6-2 or TRBV6-3, the J call TRBJ1-6; possible D gene TRBD1, 5 bases. V was trimmed by 5 bases and J by 12 bases, leaving 11 bases between them. Germline V gives CDR1 MNHEY, CDR2 SVGEGT. The CDR3 spans 12 residues. The CDR3 spells CASSPGWRPLHF. The CDR3 DNA follows: TGTGCCAGCAGTCCAGGGTGGAGACCCCTCCACTTT.

This clonotype was counted a few times. The chain joins TRBV27 to TRBJ2-7; 9 bases line up with TRBD1. The CDR3 contains 15 residues. Trimming removed 7 bases from V and 1 base from J; junction bases left unmatched: 8. The V gene's germline CDR1 is MNHEY and CDR2 SMNVEV (reference sequence). This chain's CDR3 is CASNSRGQGSYEQYF. The CDR3 DNA is TGTGCCAGCAACTCCAGGGGACAGGGTTCCTACGAGCAGTACTTC.

This chain joins TRBV27 and TRBJ2-4; possible D gene TRBD2, 5 bases. Trimming shortened V by 5 bases and J by 13 bases, and 18 bases separated the two germline ends. CDR1 is MNHEY, CDR2 SMNVEV, per germline (reference sequence). The CDR3 consists of 13 residues. The CDR3 sequence is CASSVGLLGKQYF. The CDR3, as DNA: TGTGCCAGCAGTGTCGGACTTTTGGGGAAGCAGTACTTC.